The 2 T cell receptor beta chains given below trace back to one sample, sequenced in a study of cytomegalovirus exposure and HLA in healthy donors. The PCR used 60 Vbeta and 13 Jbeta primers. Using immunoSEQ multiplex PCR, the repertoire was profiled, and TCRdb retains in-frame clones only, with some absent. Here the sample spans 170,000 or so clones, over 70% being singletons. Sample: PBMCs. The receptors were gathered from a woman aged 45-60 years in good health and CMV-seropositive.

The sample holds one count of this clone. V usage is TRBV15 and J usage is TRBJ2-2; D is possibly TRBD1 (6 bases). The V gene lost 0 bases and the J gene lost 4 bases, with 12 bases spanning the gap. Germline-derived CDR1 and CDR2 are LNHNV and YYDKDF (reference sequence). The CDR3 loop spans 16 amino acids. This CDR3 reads CATSREGATSTGELFF. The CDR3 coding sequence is TGTGCCACCAGCAGAGAGGGGGCTACTTCCACCGGGGAGCTGTTTTTT.

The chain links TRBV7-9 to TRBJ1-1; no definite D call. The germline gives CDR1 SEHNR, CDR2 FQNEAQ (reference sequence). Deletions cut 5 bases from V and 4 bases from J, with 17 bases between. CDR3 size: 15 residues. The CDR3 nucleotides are TGTGCCAGCAGCCCTGCGCCCGGGTTGGGCACTGAAGCTTTCTTT. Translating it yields CASSPAPGLGTEAFF.